This T cell receptor beta chain originates from a study of blood T cell repertoires in COVID-19. In the study overall: Samples of COVID-19 (acute and convalescent) were obtained from the United States, Italy and Spain. Nucleic acid was either cDNA or gDNA, and it came from T cells, B-cell-depleted T cells, or PBMCs.

Patients of the Seattle cohort, enrolled during active infection, were followed longitudinally. Trimming took 6 bases from V and 2 from J; bases not matched to a gene: 15. The length of the CDR3 is 18 residues. The germline CDR1 and CDR2 sequences are PRHDT and FYEKMQ (reference sequence). As originally analysed: Amplification with reference gene primers provided the estimates of nucleated cell counts. Profiled with immunoSEQ multiplex PCR; TCRdb holds only in-frame clones, not every one. The DNA was the basis for D and trimming; V, J and clone size are from that table. The table includes hundreds of thousands of clones, 90% detected once.

Material for sequencing was peripheral blood. The origin of this receptor is a woman aged 40-49 years with COVID-19, enrolled during active disease. The chain links TRBV13 to TRBJ1-2; 10 bases map to TRBD1. In DNA, the CDR3 is TGTGCCAGCAGACTCCCGGGACAGGGGCTCCGGAGGAACTATGGCTACACCTTC. Amino acids: CASRLPGQGLRRNYGYTF.